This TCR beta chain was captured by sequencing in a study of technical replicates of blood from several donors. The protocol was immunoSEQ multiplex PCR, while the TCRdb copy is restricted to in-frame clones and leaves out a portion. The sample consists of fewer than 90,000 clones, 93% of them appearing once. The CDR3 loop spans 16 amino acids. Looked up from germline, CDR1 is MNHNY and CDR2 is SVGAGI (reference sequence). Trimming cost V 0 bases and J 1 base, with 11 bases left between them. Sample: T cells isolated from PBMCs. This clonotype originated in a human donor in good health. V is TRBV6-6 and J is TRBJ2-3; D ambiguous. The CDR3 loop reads CASSYSSYRGTDTQYF. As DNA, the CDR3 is TGTGCCAGCAGTTACTCGTCGTACCGGGGCACAGATACGCAGTATTTT.